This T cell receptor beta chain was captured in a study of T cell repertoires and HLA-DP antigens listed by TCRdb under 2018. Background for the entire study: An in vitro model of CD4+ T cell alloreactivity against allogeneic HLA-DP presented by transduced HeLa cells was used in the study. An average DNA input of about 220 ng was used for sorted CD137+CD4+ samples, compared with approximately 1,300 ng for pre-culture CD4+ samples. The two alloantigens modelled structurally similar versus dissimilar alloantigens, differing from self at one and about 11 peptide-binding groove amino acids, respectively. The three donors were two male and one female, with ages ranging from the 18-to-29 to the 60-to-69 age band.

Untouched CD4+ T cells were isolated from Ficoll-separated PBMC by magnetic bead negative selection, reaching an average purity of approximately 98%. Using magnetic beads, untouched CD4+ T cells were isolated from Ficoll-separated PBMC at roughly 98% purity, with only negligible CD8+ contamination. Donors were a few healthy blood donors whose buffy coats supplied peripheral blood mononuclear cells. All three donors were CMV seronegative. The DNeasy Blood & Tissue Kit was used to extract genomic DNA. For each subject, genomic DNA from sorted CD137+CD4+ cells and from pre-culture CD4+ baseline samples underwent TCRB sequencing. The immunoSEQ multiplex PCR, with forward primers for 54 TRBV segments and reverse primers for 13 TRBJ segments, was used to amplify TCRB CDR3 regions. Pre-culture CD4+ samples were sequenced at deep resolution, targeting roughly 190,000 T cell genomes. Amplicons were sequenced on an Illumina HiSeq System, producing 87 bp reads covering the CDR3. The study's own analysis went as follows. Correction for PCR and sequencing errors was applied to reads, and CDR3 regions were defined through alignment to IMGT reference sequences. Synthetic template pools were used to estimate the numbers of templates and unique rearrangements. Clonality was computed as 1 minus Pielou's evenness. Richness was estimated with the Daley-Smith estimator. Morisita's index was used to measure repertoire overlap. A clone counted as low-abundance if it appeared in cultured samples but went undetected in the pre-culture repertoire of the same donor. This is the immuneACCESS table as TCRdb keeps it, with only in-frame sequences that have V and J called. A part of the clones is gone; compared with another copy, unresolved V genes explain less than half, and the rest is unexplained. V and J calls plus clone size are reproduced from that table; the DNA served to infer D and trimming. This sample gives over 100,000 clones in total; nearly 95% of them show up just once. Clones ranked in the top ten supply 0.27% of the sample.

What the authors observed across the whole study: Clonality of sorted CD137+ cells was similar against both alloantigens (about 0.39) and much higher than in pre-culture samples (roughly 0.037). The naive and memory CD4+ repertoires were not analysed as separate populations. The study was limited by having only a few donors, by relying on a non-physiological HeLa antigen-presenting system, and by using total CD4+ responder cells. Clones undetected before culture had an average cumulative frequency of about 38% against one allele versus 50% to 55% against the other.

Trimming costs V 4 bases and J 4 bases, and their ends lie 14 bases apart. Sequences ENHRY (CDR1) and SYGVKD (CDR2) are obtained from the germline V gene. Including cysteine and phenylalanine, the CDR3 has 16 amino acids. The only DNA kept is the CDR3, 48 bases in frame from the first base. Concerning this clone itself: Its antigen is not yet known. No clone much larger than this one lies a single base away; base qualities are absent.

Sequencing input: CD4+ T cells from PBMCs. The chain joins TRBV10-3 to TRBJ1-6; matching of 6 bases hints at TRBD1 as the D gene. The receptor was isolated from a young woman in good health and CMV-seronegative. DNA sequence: TGTGCCATCAGTGCCCAGGGGCCGGCTTATAATTCACCCCTCCACTTT. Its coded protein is CAISAQGPAYNSPLHF.